The source of this T cell receptor beta chain is a study of blood T cell repertoires in COVID-19. Background on the study: Acute-phase and convalescent COVID-19 samples originated in the United States, Italy and Spain. T cells, B-cell-depleted T cells, or PBMCs supplied cDNA or gDNA.

In the study's own analysis: Estimates of nucleated cell counts were drawn from the amplification of reference gene primers. Clones were sequenced by immunoSEQ multiplex PCR, and TCRdb holds only the in-frame ones, with some missing. V and J calls and clone size are given by that table; D and trimming were obtained from the DNA. The sample lists under 300,000 clones, 80% to 85% occurring once. There are a few counts of this clone. V shed 4 bases and J shed 4 bases, with 13 bases lying between them. CDR3 length equals 14 residues. CDR1 and CDR2 (germline): SGHAT, FQNNGV. The sample consisted of peripheral blood. This receptor was taken from a woman aged 18-29 years with acute or convalescent COVID-19. The J gene is TRBJ1-2, the V gene TRBV11-2, with D perhaps TRBD1 (5 bases). CDR3 nucleotides: TGTGCCAGCAGCTCTGGGGCTAAGGGCTATGGCTACACCTTC. It encodes CASSSGAKGYGYTF.